This TCR beta chain was recovered during a study of T cell changes during pregnancy in multiple sclerosis. Measured with immunoSEQ multiplex PCR; TCRdb has only the in-frame clones, and not every one. The sample has around 22,000 clones, roughly nine tenths seen once. This CDR3 is built from 14 residues. The V gene lost 3 bases and the J gene lost 6 bases, with 13 bases spanning the gap. The germline V gene encodes CDR1 SEHNR and CDR2 FQNEAQ (reference sequence). The V and J genes are TRBV7-9 and TRBJ2-3; D unclear. The receptor's source is a female donor in good health, enrolled as a control in a pregnancy study. This material consisted of CD4+ T cells from peripheral blood mononuclear cells, taken after pregnancy. CDR3 sequence (DNA): TGTGCCAGCAGCTTTTCCCGAGGAGAGGATACGCAGTATTTT. Translation: CASSFSRGEDTQYF.